Here is one T cell receptor beta chain with its context. This entry comes from a study of blood T cell repertoires in COVID-19. Germline V lookup: CDR1 SGDLS, CDR2 YYNGEE. The junction had 3 bases not matched to a gene; V was cut back by 0 bases and J by 1 base. The CDR3 extends over 15 amino acids. Per the original data handling: Quantification of nucleated cells was approximated via reference gene primer amplification. The protocol was immunoSEQ multiplex PCR, while the TCRdb copy is restricted to in-frame clones and leaves out a portion. V, J and clone size were drawn from that table, and D and trimming were deduced from the DNA. This table holds 350,000 to 450,000 clones, 80% to 90% found once.

The chain has TRBV9 and TRBJ2-5, with 7 bases fitting TRBD1. This sequence was found in a woman aged 55 to 70 with COVID-19, enrolled during active disease. Sequenced material: peripheral blood. CDR3 in amino acids: CASSVGTGLQETQYF. In DNA form, the CDR3 reads TGTGCCAGCAGCGTAGGGACAGGCCTCCAAGAGACCCAGTACTTC.